The entry that follows covers one T cell receptor (beta chain) sequence. This clonotype came up a few times. It has no known antigen specificity. It has no much larger one-base neighbor in the sample; base qualities were not kept. The data were obtained in a study of response to subunit inactivated influenza vaccine (dated by TCRdb to 2016 to 2019). About the full investigation: The study used deep quantitative T cell receptor repertoire profiling to track responses to a trivalent subunit inactivated influenza vaccine.

The library came from RT-PCR. The sequencer was an Illumina HiSeq 2500. The public reads were run again by TCRdb, first through fastp at Q25 and then through MiXCR, and only productive beta chains were kept. Merged by CDR3 protein, the rows form single entries marked with the most common genes and DNA. Counted in this sample were hundreds of thousands of distinct CDR3 sequences; approximately 13% of them appeared once. 6% to 8% of the sample rests with the top ten. Broad study findings and their caveats: According to the authors, only a limited number of new T cells may be recruited by each seasonal influenza vaccination.

Here the sequenced sample was PBMCs from blood, taken less than 15 days before vaccination. The sequence derives from a man aged 45-60 years who received an inactivated influenza vaccine. Donor details come from another sample of the same person, matched by shared clones.

The nucleotides are TGTGCCAGCAGCGTAGATATGACGAGCTCCTACAATGAGCAGTTCTTC. This yields the protein CASSVDMTSSYNEQFF. The chain was built from TRBV9 and TRBJ2-1, with no D gene named confidently. V loses 0 bases of germline sequence and J loses 0 bases, and the interval between the two ends is 10 bases. According to the germline V gene, CDR1 reads SGDLS and CDR2 reads YYNGEE. The CDR3 runs 16 residues from the cysteine to the phenylalanine. Only the CDR3 portion is preserved as DNA: 48 bases, with reading frame beginning at the first base.